This is a list of T cell receptor beta chains from one sample in a study of T cell repertoires in cytomegalovirus infection. These receptors' targets are unknown. Via MiXCR, TCRdb re-called the reads, giving one row per CDR3 protein. The sample has approximately 150,000 distinct CDR3 sequences, roughly a fifth seen once. Sequenced here: CD8+ T cells from cultured PBMCs, sampled from culture after CMV antigen stimulation. The receptor source for this set is a human donor in good health (CMV status not recorded). Some clones in this sample may be carry-over from other donors' samples. Both conserved end residues are part of each CDR3. D genes are given only for firm matches. Size tells how often a clone was seen (once, few, many) or the class of an expanded clone, and some rows leave it out.

d_gene	abundance	v_gene	j_gene	CDR3aa	CDR3nt
-	many	TRBV29-1	TRBJ1-2	CSGSGGADYGYTF	TGCAGCGGATCTGGCGGGGCAGACTATGGCTACACCTTC
TRBD1	-	TRBV7-2	TRBJ2-7	CASSLPMWDRGLREQYF	TGTGCCAGCAGCTTACCCATGTGGGACAGGGGGCTAAGAGAGCAGTACTTC
-	few	TRBV6-5	TRBJ1-2	CASSYSDAGYGYTF	TGTGCCAGCAGTTACTCGGACGCCGGCTATGGCTACACCTTC
TRBD1	-	TRBV7-9	TRBJ2-7	CASSPRQGLIYEQYF	TGTGCCAGCAGCCCGAGACAGGGTCTTATCTACGAGCAGTACTTC
-	many	TRBV28	TRBJ1-6	CASSLVGASYNSPLHF	TGTGCCAGCAGTTTAGTGGGGGCTTCGTATAATTCACCCCTCCACTTT
-	-	TRBV4-1	TRBJ2-1	CASSPRDTGEQFF	TGCGCCAGCAGCCCCAGGGATACGGGTGAGCAGTTCTTC
-	-	TRBV12-3/TRBV12-4	TRBJ1-5	CASSLIYGSGPQHF	TGTGCCAGCAGCTTGATTTATGGCAGTGGGCCCCAGCATTTT
-	few	TRBV6-1	TRBJ1-2	CASSQQANNYGYTF	TGTGCCAGCTCACAACAGGCGAATAACTATGGCTACACCTTC
-	-	TRBV3-1	TRBJ2-1	CASSQDRTGYNEQFF	TGTGCCAGCAGCCAAGACCGTACAGGGTACAATGAGCAGTTCTTC
TRBD1	-	TRBV4-1	TRBJ1-2	CASSQGQGANYGYTF	TGCGCCAGCAGCCAAGGTCAGGGGGCCAACTATGGCTACACCTTC
-	-	TRBV19	TRBJ2-1	CASTTHNEQFF	TGTGCCAGTACTACACACAATGAGCAGTTCTTC
-	many	TRBV7-2	TRBJ1-2	CASSPRRSQNGYTF	TGTGCCAGCAGCCCGAGAAGAAGCCAGAATGGCTACACCTTC
-	-	TRBV12-3/TRBV12-4	TRBJ1-5	CASSLDLGQLNQPQHF	TGTGCCAGCAGTTTAGATTTGGGGCAGCTCAATCAGCCCCAGCATTTT
-	-	TRBV6-2/TRBV6-3	TRBJ2-6	CASSYSGANVLTF	TGTGCCAGCAGTTACTCTGGGGCCAACGTCCTGACTTTC
TRBD1	few	TRBV7-2	TRBJ1-2	CASSLVLQGADGYTF	TGTGCCAGCAGCTTAGTACTACAGGGGGCAGATGGCTACACCTTC
-	many	TRBV5-6	TRBJ2-1	CASSLGYGVNEQFF	TGTGCCAGCAGCTTGGGTTACGGGGTTAATGAGCAGTTCTTC
-	few	TRBV7-2	TRBJ1-5	CASAGGLSEPQHF	TGTGCCAGCGCGGGGGGGCTCAGTGAGCCCCAGCATTTT
-	few	TRBV7-6	TRBJ2-6	CASTLWDSGANVLTF	TGTGCCAGCACCCTCTGGGACTCTGGGGCCAACGTCCTGACTTTC
TRBD2	once	TRBV12-5	TRBJ2-5	CASGLDSGGKRTQETQYF	TGTGCTAGTGGTTTGGACTCCGGGGGGAAGAGAACCCAAGAGACCCAGTACTTC
-	-	TRBV7-2	TRBJ1-1	CASSQGGGLRTEAFF	TGTGCCAGCAGTCAAGGGGGGGGCCTTCGCACTGAAGCTTTCTTT
-	-	TRBV12-3/TRBV12-4	TRBJ1-1	CASGPWVRSENVTEAFF	TGTGCCAGCGGACCCTGGGTCAGGTCGGAGAATGTCACTGAAGCTTTCTTT
-	-	TRBV5-1	TRBJ1-6	CASSYTGGDTPLHF	TGCGCCAGCAGCTACACTGGAGGGGATACACCCCTCCACTTT
-	few	TRBV9	TRBJ2-7	CASSEGGSGTYEQYF	TGTGCCAGCAGCGAGGGAGGTAGCGGTACCTACGAGCAGTACTTC
-	once	TRBV7-8	TRBJ2-5	CASSPYYQETQYF	TGTGCCAGCAGTCCGTACTACCAAGAGACCCAGTACTTC
TRBD2	-	TRBV27	TRBJ2-6	CASSLRRGDGSGANVLTF	TGTGCCAGCAGTTTAAGGCGGGGGGACGGCTCTGGGGCCAACGTCCTGACTTTC
-	few	TRBV12-3/TRBV12-4	TRBJ2-5	CASSLNEETQYF	TGTGCCAGCAGTTTAAATGAAGAGACCCAGTACTTC
-	few	TRBV7-2	TRBJ2-1	CASSSTEYNEQFF	TGTGCCAGCAGCTCTACAGAGTACAATGAGCAGTTCTTC
-	few	TRBV12-3/TRBV12-4	TRBJ1-2	CASSPHPNYGYTF	TGTGCCAGCAGCCCTCATCCTAACTATGGCTACACCTTC
-	-	TRBV7-8	TRBJ1-5	CASSLAGGGNQPQHF	TGTGCCAGCAGCTTAGCGGGAGGTGGCAATCAGCCCCAGCATTTT
-	few	TRBV7-8	TRBJ1-5	CASSYYPRGHDQPQHF	TGTGCCAGCAGCTACTACCCTCGCGGGCACGATCAGCCCCAGCATTTT
-	-	TRBV18	TRBJ2-7	CASSPGVGGAGYEQYF	TGTGCCAGCTCACCAGGAGTTGGGGGCGCGGGTTACGAGCAGTACTTC
-	many	TRBV7-2	TRBJ1-5	CASSSTLNSNQPQHF	TGTGCCAGCAGCTCGACACTTAATAGCAATCAGCCCCAGCATTTT
TRBD2	few	TRBV7-2	TRBJ2-1	CASSPLSGGSYNEQFF	TGTGCCAGCAGCCCCCTTAGCGGGGGGTCCTACAATGAGCAGTTCTTC
-	-	TRBV7-2	TRBJ1-3	CASSLERTSGNTIYF	TGTGCCAGCAGCTTAGAGCGGACGTCTGGAAACACCATATATTTT
TRBD1	few	TRBV5-8	TRBJ1-6	CASSWDRGVYNSPLHF	TGTGCCAGCAGCTGGGACAGGGGGGTATATAATTCACCCCTCCACTTT
TRBD1	-	TRBV6-5	TRBJ2-2	CASSSRDRGQGGELFF	TGTGCCAGCAGTTCTAGGGACAGGGGGCAAGGCGGGGAGCTGTTTTTT
-	-	TRBV5-4	TRBJ2-1	CASSGGLRDSRSYNEQFF	TGTGCCAGCAGCGGAGGACTCAGGGACTCCCGCTCCTACAATGAGCAGTTCTTC
TRBD2	many	TRBV6-2/TRBV6-3	TRBJ2-1	CASSYAGGYYEQFF	TGTGCCAGCAGCTACGCGGGGGGTTATTATGAGCAGTTCTTC
-	-	TRBV28	TRBJ1-5	CASRSTASGQPQHF	TGTGCCAGCAGATCAACAGCTTCGGGGCAGCCCCAGCATTTT
-	-	TRBV7-3	TRBJ2-1	CASSLMEYNEQFF	TGTGCCAGCAGCTTAATGGAGTACAATGAGCAGTTCTTC
TRBD1	few	TRBV7-2	TRBJ1-2	CAGTGGAYGYTF	TGTGCCGGGACAGGAGGTGCCTATGGCTACACCTTC
-	-	TRBV11-2	TRBJ2-7	CASSPSGEQYF	TGTGCCAGCAGCCCTTCGGGGGAGCAGTACTTC
-	-	TRBV27	TRBJ2-7	CASSKTPSYEQYF	TGTGCCAGCAGCAAGACGCCCAGCTACGAGCAGTACTTC
-	few	TRBV4-1	TRBJ1-4	CASSQESRNLNEKLFF	TGCGCCAGCAGCCAAGAGTCCCGCAACCTTAATGAAAAACTGTTTTTT
-	few	TRBV7-2	TRBJ1-4	CASSLVAQGPNEKLFF	TGTGCCAGCAGCTTAGTCGCCCAGGGTCCTAATGAAAAACTGTTTTTT
TRBD1	few	TRBV27	TRBJ1-1	CASTLTGANTEAFF	TGTGCCAGCACCCTGACAGGGGCGAACACTGAAGCTTTCTTT
-	-	TRBV27	TRBJ1-1	CASSRLLAGNGKAFF	TGTGCCAGCAGTAGGCTCCTGGCGGGTAACGGGAAAGCTTTCTTT
-	few	TRBV6-6	TRBJ2-2	CASSPWRTAGTGELFF	TGTGCCAGCAGCCCTTGGAGGACAGCCGGCACCGGGGAGCTGTTTTTT
-	-	TRBV5-1	TRBJ1-5	CARGGSNQPQHF	TGCGCCAGAGGGGGGAGCAATCAGCCCCAGCATTTT
-	-	TRBV12-3/TRBV12-4	TRBJ1-5	CASSLGRPQHF	TGTGCCAGCAGTTTGGGTCGGCCCCAGCATTTT
-	-	TRBV4-1	TRBJ1-5	CASSQGTISNQPQHF	TGCGCCAGCAGCCAAGGGACAATTAGCAATCAGCCCCAGCATTTT
TRBD1	-	TRBV11-2	TRBJ2-5	CASSLPGQGWDRETQYF	TGTGCCAGCAGTTTACCGGGACAGGGGTGGGACCGTGAGACCCAGTACTTC
TRBD1	-	TRBV4-1	TRBJ2-6	CASSQDHADRAASGANVLTF	TGCGCCAGCAGCCAAGATCATGCGGACAGGGCCGCCTCTGGGGCCAACGTCCTGACTTTC
TRBD1	-	TRBV4-1	TRBJ1-2	CASSQGTGSGYTF	TGCGCCAGCAGCCAAGGGACAGGCTCCGGCTACACCTTC
-	few	TRBV5-6	TRBJ2-1	CASIPQGSYNEQFF	TGTGCCAGCATCCCACAGGGTTCCTACAATGAGCAGTTCTTC
TRBD1	few	TRBV7-2	TRBJ2-1	CASSRRTGHEQFF	TGTGCCAGCAGCAGACGGACAGGGCATGAGCAGTTCTTC
-	-	TRBV4-2	TRBJ1-1	CASSHYPGSLNTEAFF	TGTGCCAGCAGCCACTATCCGGGATCCCTGAACACTGAAGCTTTCTTT
-	few	TRBV19	TRBJ1-1	CASRDGFGINTEAFF	TGTGCCAGTCGGGACGGTTTTGGGATTAACACTGAAGCTTTCTTT
-	-	TRBV6-1	TRBJ2-3	CASSGWDSQRSTDTQYF	TGTGCCAGCAGTGGTTGGGACTCACAACGGTCGACAGATACGCAGTATTTT
-	many	TRBV7-9	TRBJ1-1	CASSHPPQGGSTEAFF	TGTGCCAGCAGCCACCCACCTCAGGGCGGCAGCACTGAAGCTTTCTTT